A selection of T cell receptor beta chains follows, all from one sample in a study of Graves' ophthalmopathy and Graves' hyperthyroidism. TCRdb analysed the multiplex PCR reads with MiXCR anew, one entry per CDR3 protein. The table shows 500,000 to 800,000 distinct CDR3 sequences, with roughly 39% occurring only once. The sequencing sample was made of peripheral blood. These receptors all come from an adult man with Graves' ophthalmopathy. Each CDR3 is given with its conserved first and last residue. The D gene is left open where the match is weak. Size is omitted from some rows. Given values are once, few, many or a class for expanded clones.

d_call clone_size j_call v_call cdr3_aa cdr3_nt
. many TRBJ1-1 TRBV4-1 CASSQVYGGEAFF TGCGCCAGCAGCCAAGTCTACGGAGGTGAAGCTTTCTTT
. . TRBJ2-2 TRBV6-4 CASSDRGADTGELFF TGTGCCAGCAGTGATAGGGGCGCAGACACCGGGGAGCTGTTTTTT
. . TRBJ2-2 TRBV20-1 CSASSRGELFF TGCAGTGCTAGCAGCAGGGGGGAGCTGTTTTTT
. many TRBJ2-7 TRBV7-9 CASSFLRAEQYF TGTGCCAGCAGCTTCCTTAGGGCCGAGCAGTACTTC
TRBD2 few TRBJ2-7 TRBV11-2 CASSLRRSGRYEQYF TGTGCCAGCAGCTTGAGACGGAGCGGGAGATACGAGCAGTACTTC
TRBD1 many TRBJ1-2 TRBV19 CASSIWPGGRIYGYTF TGTGCCAGTAGTATTTGGCCAGGGGGACGTATCTATGGCTACACCTTC
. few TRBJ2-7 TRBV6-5 CASSWSLDAGYEQYF TGTGCCAGCAGTTGGTCTCTGGACGCAGGCTACGAGCAGTACTTC
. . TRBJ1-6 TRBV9 CASSTATGGSPLHF TGTGCCAGCAGTACAGCAACCGGCGGATCACCCCTCCACTTT
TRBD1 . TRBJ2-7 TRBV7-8 CAGSLRRSGGLYEQYF TGTGCCGGCAGCTTACGGCGGTCAGGGGGCTTGTACGAGCAGTACTTC
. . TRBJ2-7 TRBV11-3 CASSPGFAYEQYF TGTGCCAGCAGCCCCGGTTTTGCCTACGAGCAGTACTTC
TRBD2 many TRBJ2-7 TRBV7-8 CASSLFRDSGSSEQYF TGTGCCAGCAGCTTATTTCGGGATAGCGGGTCTTCCGAGCAGTACTTC
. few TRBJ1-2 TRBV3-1 CASSQDDSYGYTF TGTGCCAGCAGCCAAGATGACAGCTATGGCTACACCTTC
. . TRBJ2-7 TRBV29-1 CSLAPGNSYEQYF TGCAGCTTAGCGCCGGGAAACTCCTACGAGCAGTACTTC
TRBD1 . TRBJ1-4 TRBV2 CARNRGLEKLFF TGTGCCAGAAACAGGGGGTTGGAAAAACTGTTTTTT
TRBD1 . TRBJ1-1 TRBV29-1 CSVSQGEDTEALF TGCAGCGTATCACAGGGGGAGGACACTGAAGCTCTCTTT
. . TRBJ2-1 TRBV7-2 CASSQDDSLNEQFF TGTGCCAGCAGCCAAGATGACAGCTTAAATGAGCAGTTCTTC
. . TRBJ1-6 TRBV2 CASRSSGSSYNSPLHF TGTGCCAGCAGGTCTAGCGGGAGTTCCTATAATTCACCCCTCCACTTT
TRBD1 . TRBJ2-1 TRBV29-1 CSVDRGTDNEQFF TGCAGCGTGGACAGGGGGACGGACAATGAGCAGTTCTTC